These 10 T cell receptor beta chains share one sample of origin, sequenced in a study of cytomegalovirus exposure and HLA in healthy donors. The PCR had 60 Vbeta and 13 Jbeta primers. Here immunoSEQ multiplex PCR was the method, and the copy in TCRdb shows in-frame clones only, minus some. The sample lists about 160,000 clones; roughly 80% were seen once. The specimen sequenced was PBMCs. Source of these receptors: a woman between 25 and 40 years old in good health and CMV-seropositive.

Only one count was recorded for this clone. J is TRBJ2-3 and V is TRBV7-2, with a weak D call TRBD1 (5 bases). Germline V gene sequence: CDR1 SGHTA, CDR2 FQGNSA. V lost 3 bases and J 2 bases, leaving 9 bases between the germline ends. The CDR3 loop spans 14 amino acids. The CDR3, as DNA: TGTGCCAGCAGCTTCCAGGGATTCACAGATACGCAGTATTTT. Amino acid sequence: CASSFQGFTDTQYF.

V gene TRBV6-5 combines with J gene TRBJ1-4, with 9 positions matching TRBD1. Germline-derived CDR1 and CDR2 are MNHEY and SVGAGI. The CDR3 extends over 16 amino acids. Trimming cost V 2 bases and J 7 bases; bases outside gene matches: 8. DNA of the CDR3: TGTGCCAGCAGTTACGCTGGGACAGGGTGGGGTGAAAAACTGTTTTTT. Translation: CASSYAGTGWGEKLFF.

The rearrangement joins TRBV20-1 to TRBJ1-1; D is undetermined. The CDR3 spans 11 residues. Germline V gene lookup returns CDR1 DFQATT and CDR2 SNEGSKA (reference sequence). Deletions cut 4 bases from V and 7 bases from J, with 10 bases between. The CDR3 DNA reads as TGCAGTGCTATAGAACTCGGTGAAGCTTTCTTT. Residues: CSAIELGEAFF.

The CDR3, as DNA: TGTGCCAGCTCACCAGGGGGGGGCAGCACCTACGAGCAGTACTTC. Translating gives CASSPGGGSTYEQYF. The chain uses TRBV18 and TRBJ2-7; tentatively, D is TRBD2 (7 bases). Germline CDR1 and CDR2: KGHSH and LQKENI. The length of the CDR3 is 15 residues. Trimming cost V 2 bases and J 2 bases, with 13 bases left between them.

The rearrangement links TRBV5-1 to TRBJ1-3; D perhaps matches TRBD1 (6 bases). V was trimmed by 4 bases and J by 4 bases, leaving 9 bases between them. This CDR3 spans 13 amino acids. CDR1 is SGHRS, CDR2 YFSETQ, per germline. The CDR3 region has the DNA TGCGCCAGCAGCCCTGGGACAGGAAACACCATATATTTT. It yields the protein CASSPGTGNTIYF.

The CDR3 bases are TGTGCCAGCAGCGGAAGCGGGGGGGGCCAAGATACGCAGTATTTT. It translates to CASSGSGGGQDTQYF. The J gene is TRBJ2-3, the V gene TRBV2; 10 bases line up with TRBD2. J lost 5 bases, V lost 6 bases, and 8 bases had no gene match. The germline gives CDR1 SNHLY, CDR2 FYNNEI. The CDR3 runs 15 residues.

The count of this clone is one. This chain links TRBV7-8 with TRBJ2-1; D possibly corresponds to TRBD2 (6 bases). CDR1 and CDR2 from the germline V gene are SGHVS and FQNEAQ. There are 16 residues in the CDR3. V was cut by 4 bases and J by 3 bases, with 16 bases left in between. CDR3 protein: CASSSTGTSLYNEQFF. Here the CDR3 DNA reads TGTGCCAGCAGCTCCACCGGGACTTCGCTCTACAATGAGCAGTTCTTC. Filled out from reference TRBV7-8 and TRBJ2-1, the complete variable domain reads GAGVSQSPRYKVAKRGQDVALRCDPISGHVSLFWYQQALGQGPEFLTYFQNEAQLDKSGLPSDRFFAERPEGSVSTLKIQRTQQEDSAVYLCASSSTGTSLYNEQFFGPGTRLTVL.

This chain uses TRBV18 with TRBJ1-1; 10 bases match TRBD1. The germline gives CDR1 KGHSH, CDR2 LQKENI. Trimming took 2 bases from V and 1 from J; bases not matched to a gene: 1. The CDR3 is 15 amino acids. CDR3 bases: TGTGCCAGCTCACCATGGGACAGGGGGAACACTGAAGCTTTCTTT. Encoded protein: CASSPWDRGNTEAFF.

The V call is TRBV4-3, the J call TRBJ2-5, with D unresolved. Trimming left V 1 base short and J 2 bases short, with 11 bases between. Germline CDR1 and CDR2: LGHNA and YSLEER. The CDR3 totals 15 residues. This chain's CDR3 is CASSQGSSKQETQYF. In nucleotides, the CDR3 is TGCGCCAGCAGCCAAGGGAGCTCAAAGCAAGAGACCCAGTACTTC.

As regards this clone: Additional DNA sequences in this sample encode the identical CDR3. This sequence joins TRBV6-6 and TRBJ1-6; TRBD1 matches at 10 bases. Germline V lookup: CDR1 MNHNY, CDR2 SVGAGI (reference sequence). With V trimmed by 2 bases and J by 7 bases, 5 bases remained unmatched. CDR3 length equals 16 residues. CDR3 DNA sequence: TGTGCCAGCAGTTACGACAGGGGGCGGAAGAATTCACCCCTCCACTTT. This encodes CASSYDRGRKNSPLHF.